These T cell receptor beta chains were read from a single sample in a study of T cells after posttransplantation cyclophosphamide. Clones were read by immunoSEQ multiplex PCR, and TCRdb kept only the in-frame ones, dropping some. The sample consists of about 6,800 clones, 92% of them appearing once. The sequencing used PBMCs, collected approximately 1,300 days after allogeneic stem cell transplant with posttransplant cyclophosphamide. The receptors were sampled from a female patient in her fifties who received an allogeneic stem cell transplant from a related donor, was CMV-positive, and had no GVHD. Some T cells may be supplied by the graft donor. Each CDR3 is given with its conserved first and last residue. The D gene is left open where the match is weak. Expanded clones are given a class, and other clones once, few, many or no size at all.

D gene,V gene,clone size,J gene,CDR3 DNA,CDR3 protein
.,TRBV6-6,.,TRBJ1-1,TGTGCCAGCAGGGACATTCCCCACACTGAAGCTTTCTTT,CASRDIPHTEAFF
TRBD2,TRBV5-8,.,TRBJ2-1,TGTGCCAGCAGCTTGGGTATAGCGGGAGGGCAACAAGAGCAGTTCTTC,CASSLGIAGGQQEQFF
TRBD1,TRBV28,.,TRBJ1-3,TGTGCCAGCAGTATCGGGACAGCGAACTCTGGAAACACCATATATTTT,CASSIGTANSGNTIYF
.,TRBV18,.,TRBJ2-7,TGTGCCAGCTCATTTAGCGGTTTTTACGAGCAGTACTTC,CASSFSGFYEQYF
TRBD2,TRBV4-3,.,TRBJ2-7,TGCGCCAGCAGCAAACTTAGCGGGAGGTACTCCTACGAGCAGTACTTC,CASSKLSGRYSYEQYF
TRBD2,TRBV4-2,large,TRBJ2-5,TGTGCCAGCAGCCAGCCGACTAGCGGGAAGGAGACCCAGTACTTC,CASSQPTSGKETQYF
.,TRBV6-5,.,TRBJ1-5,TGTGCCAGCAGTTACTCATCGGGTGGTCATCAGCCCCAGCATTTT,CASSYSSGGHQPQHF
.,TRBV6-5,.,TRBJ1-2,TGTGCCAGCCGTTCCAAAGACAGGCCTCTGTATGGCTACACCTTC,CASRSKDRPLYGYTF
TRBD1,TRBV7-2,.,TRBJ2-7,TGTGCCAGCAGCTTAGCGCCGGGACAGGGTTACGAGCAGTACTTC,CASSLAPGQGYEQYF
.,TRBV5-6,.,TRBJ2-1,TGTGCCAGCAGCCCCTGGTGGAAGGGAGACATTGAGCAGTTCTTC,CASSPWWKGDIEQFF
.,TRBV6-6,.,TRBJ2-3,TGTGCCAGCAACTACTATAGGAACACAGATACGCAGTATTTT,CASNYYRNTDTQYF
TRBD2,TRBV11-3,.,TRBJ2-1,TGTGCCAGCAGCTTAGGATGGGTTAGCGGGAATGAGCAGTTCTTC,CASSLGWVSGNEQFF
.,TRBV27,.,TRBJ2-7,TGTGCCAGCAGTCCAGGGGGGCCCTACGAGCAGTACTTC,CASSPGGPYEQYF
TRBD2,TRBV30,.,TRBJ2-1,TGTGCCTGGAGTGTACCCTTTTCGGGACTAGCGGAAGATTACAATCAGCAGTTCTTC,CAWSVPFSGLAEDYNQQFF
.,TRBV28,.,TRBJ2-7,TGTGCCAGCAGCCCGATCCGGGACATCTCCTACGAGCAGTACTTC,CASSPIRDISYEQYF
TRBD2,TRBV6-5,.,TRBJ2-7,TGTGCCAGCAGTCCCCTAGCGGGAGGAAACTACGAGCAGTACTTC,CASSPLAGGNYEQYF
.,TRBV7-3,.,TRBJ2-1,TGTGCCAGCAGCTTCCGGCCGGGCTACAATGAGCAGTTCTTC,CASSFRPGYNEQFF
TRBD1,TRBV6-5,.,TRBJ2-3,TGTGCCAGCAGTTACTCGCACAGGGGTGCAGATACGCAGTATTTT,CASSYSHRGADTQYF
TRBD1,TRBV11-1,.,TRBJ2-3,TGTGCCAGCAGCCGACAGGGTAGAAAAGGCACAGATACGCAGTATTTT,CASSRQGRKGTDTQYF
TRBD2,TRBV5-1,.,TRBJ2-1,TGCGCCAGCGGGATCGGCGGGAGGGACAATGAGCAGTTCTTC,CASGIGGRDNEQFF
TRBD2,TRBV29-1,.,TRBJ2-5,TGCAGCGTTCCCGGACTAGAGGAGACCCAGTACTTC,CSVPGLEETQYF
.,TRBV6-4,once,TRBJ2-3,TGTGCCAGCAGTGACACCGAGCGGGCTAGCACAGATACGCAGTATTTT,CASSDTERASTDTQYF
.,TRBV11-2,.,TRBJ2-3,TGTGCCAGCAGCTTAGTTATCCTAGCAGATACGCAGTATTTT,CASSLVILADTQYF
TRBD2,TRBV18,.,TRBJ2-1,TGTGCCAGCTCACCATTGGGACTAGCGAGTAGGGATGAGCAGTTCTTC,CASSPLGLASRDEQFF
TRBD2,TRBV2,.,TRBJ2-7,TGTGCCAGCAAAGGACTAGCGGGAGTCGAGCAGTACTTC,CASKGLAGVEQYF
TRBD2,TRBV19,.,TRBJ2-1,TGTGCCAGTAGATGGAGGGCTAGCGGGAGATTACATGAGCAGTTCTTC,CASRWRASGRLHEQFF
.,TRBV11-2,.,TRBJ2-4,TGTGCCAGCAGCTTACCCACACAAGGGGCAGTAGCCAAAAACATTCAGTACTTC,CASSLPTQGAVAKNIQYF
.,TRBV7-9,.,TRBJ1-2,TGTGCCAGCAGCTTACACGTCGTGACAGGTGGCTACACCTTC,CASSLHVVTGGYTF
.,TRBV5-1,.,TRBJ2-3,TGCGCCAGCAGCTTGGATCTTAGTGGTGCCCTCCCAGATACGCAGTATTTT,CASSLDLSGALPDTQYF
.,TRBV9,.,TRBJ2-7,TGTGCCAGCAGCGTAGGGCACAGCTCCTACGAGCAGTACTTC,CASSVGHSSYEQYF
.,TRBV7-6,few,TRBJ2-7,TGTGCCAGCAGCTTAGCGGGGGGTCGCGAGCAGTACTTC,CASSLAGGREQYF
.,TRBV9,.,TRBJ2-3,TGTGCCAGCAGCGGAGGGGTCGGGAGACAAGATACGCAGTATTTT,CASSGGVGRQDTQYF
.,TRBV4-2,.,TRBJ2-2,TGTGCCAGCAGCCAAGGAGCTCTAGCAAACACCGGGGAGCTGTTTTTT,CASSQGALANTGELFF
.,TRBV4-1,once,TRBJ1-5,TGCGCCAGCAGCCGAGAACAGGGACGGGTCAATCAGCCCCAGCATTTT,CASSREQGRVNQPQHF
TRBD1,TRBV5-1,.,TRBJ1-1,TGCGCCAGCGGAGGACAGGGGAACACTGAAGCTTTCTTT,CASGGQGNTEAFF
TRBD2,TRBV12-5,.,TRBJ2-3,TGTGCTAGTGGTTTGGCTAGCGGAACCCCCCGGGGAGATACGCAGTATTTT,CASGLASGTPRGDTQYF
TRBD2,TRBV28,.,TRBJ2-7,TGTGCCAGCAGTCGGGGACTAGCGGGTGCCTACGAGCAGTACTTC,CASSRGLAGAYEQYF
.,TRBV19,.,TRBJ2-1,TGTGCCAGTAGCCCCCGGGCCTACAATGAGCAGTTCTTC,CASSPRAYNEQFF
.,TRBV10-3,.,TRBJ2-7,TGTGCCATCAGTGAGATTGACAGGCCCACGCGTCCTTCCGAGCAGTACTTC,CAISEIDRPTRPSEQYF
.,TRBV7-6,.,TRBJ1-4,TGTGCCAGCAGCCCTAGCCTGGGGAATGAAAAACTGTTTTTT,CASSPSLGNEKLFF
.,TRBV27,.,TRBJ2-1,TGTGCCAGCAGTTTGACGGGAGCGGCCTACAATGAGCAGTTCTTC,CASSLTGAAYNEQFF
TRBD2,TRBV7-9,.,TRBJ2-7,TGTGCCAGCAGCCCTCGGGGACTAGCCCTCGAGCAGTACTTC,CASSPRGLALEQYF
.,TRBV10-3,once,TRBJ2-5,TGTGCCATCCGTGGGGTAGCCATACAAGAGACCCAGTACTTC,CAIRGVAIQETQYF
TRBD1,TRBV9,.,TRBJ1-2,TGTGCCAGCAGCGCCAGACTGATTGACAGGGACTACACCTTC,CASSARLIDRDYTF